This entry lists 3 T cell receptor beta chains sequenced from one sample in a study of blood T cell repertoires in COVID-19. TCRdb keeps only in-frame clones here, not all; method: immunoSEQ multiplex PCR. The table records more than 80,000 clones, roughly 72% of them present only once. Sequencing was carried out using peripheral blood. These receptors were collected from a woman in her sixties in a cohort sampled during active or convalescent COVID-19.

The chain has TRBV7-3 and TRBJ2-5; 8 bases line up with TRBD2. The CDR3 sequence is 16 residues long. Germline V gene data show CDR1 as SGHTA and CDR2 as FQGTGA. V lost 3 bases and J lost 2; bases outside the gene matches: 8. CDR3 nucleotides: TGTGCCAGCAGCTTGACGGTAGCGGGGCCACAAGAGACCCAGTACTTC. Translating gives CASSLTVAGPQETQYF.

The J gene is TRBJ1-1, the V gene TRBV6-5; D gene unclear. The V gene's germline CDR1 is MNHEY and CDR2 SVGAGI. The ends were cut back, 5 bases at V and 6 bases at J, with 19 bases in the middle. The CDR3 loop spans 15 amino acids. The CDR3 protein is CASSTPREGRAEAFF. Here the CDR3 DNA reads TGTGCCAGCAGTACACCCCGGGAGGGTAGGGCTGAAGCTTTCTTT.

The chain couples TRBV4-1 to TRBJ2-7, with D possibly matching TRBD1 (5 bases). This CDR3 comprises 16 residues. Germline assignment: CDR1 MGHRA and CDR2 YSYEKL. V was shortened by 1 base and J by 3 bases, with 16 bases between the two germline ends. The CDR3 region is CASSQGQQRGFYEQYF. The CDR3 bases are TGCGCCAGCAGCCAAGGACAACAAAGGGGCTTCTACGAGCAGTACTTC.